A single sample is the source of the 9 T cell receptor beta chains below, sequenced in a study of cytomegalovirus exposure and HLA in healthy donors. The PCR employed 60 Vbeta primers together with 13 Jbeta primers. Some clones are missing from TCRdb's copy, which holds only in-frame ones; the method was immunoSEQ multiplex PCR. The sample carries about 130,000 clones, approximately 85% recorded once. The material sequenced was PBMCs. The receptors shown here come from a woman aged 25-40 years in good health and CMV-seropositive.

CDR3 nucleotide sequence: TGTGCCTGGAGCGGGGCCCTGACAGGGAACTACGAGCAGTACTTC. Encoded protein: CAWSGALTGNYEQYF. This chain links TRBV30 with TRBJ2-7; 7 nucleotides align to TRBD1. Germline lookup yields CDR1 GTSNPN and CDR2 SVGIG (reference sequence). There are 15 residues in the CDR3. Trimming took 3 bases from V and 3 from J; bases not matched to a gene: 11.

The chain recombines TRBV19 with TRBJ1-2; perhaps TRBD1 as D (6 bases). The CDR3 consists of 12 residues. Germline V CDR1 and CDR2: LNHDA, SQIVND (reference sequence). V lost 6 bases and J lost 13, with 18 bases in between. CDR3 residues: CASRAGGAVFTF. The DNA for the CDR3 is TGTGCCAGTAGGGCCGGGGGGGCAGTGTTCACCTTC.

This chain links TRBV7-9 with TRBJ1-1, with D possibly matching TRBD1 (6 bases). V shed 4 bases and J shed 4 bases, with 13 bases lying between them. Per germline, CDR1 SEHNR and CDR2 FQNEAQ (reference sequence). CDR3 length: 14 residues. The CDR3 DNA reads as TGTGCCAGCAGCTCCTTGACAGGTTCCACTGAAGCTTTCTTT. Protein product: CASSSLTGSTEAFF.

The rearrangement links TRBV11-2 to TRBJ2-5; perhaps TRBD1 as D (7 bases). The germline gives CDR1 SGHAT, CDR2 FQNNGV. The CDR3 totals 16 residues. V shed 5 bases and J shed 5 bases, with 21 bases lying between them. The CDR3 DNA follows: TGTGCCAGCAGCCTCAGGGGGATCGGGGGCTCGGAGACCCAGTACTTC. Translation: CASSLRGIGGSETQYF.

The chain combines TRBV9 with TRBJ2-7; weak D call: TRBD1 (5 bases). The CDR3 covers 14 residues. The V end lost 4 bases, the J end lost 3 bases, and 14 bases lay between the germline ends. Germline CDR1 reads SGDLS; CDR2 reads YYNGEE. The CDR3 DNA is TGTGCCAGCAGCTCCCGACAGCTAGGCTACGAGCAGTACTTC. Amino acids: CASSSRQLGYEQYF.

The chain joins TRBV5-1 to TRBJ1-5; the match to TRBD1 covers 10 bases. Germline values: CDR1 SGHRS, CDR2 YFSETQ. This CDR3 spans 15 amino acids. V lost 4 bases to trimming and J lost 6 bases; unmatched junction nucleotides: 7. The CDR3 nucleotides are TGCGCCAGCAGCACCCGGGACAGGGGAAGTCAGCCCCAGCATTTT. Translated: CASSTRDRGSQPQHF. Together with reference TRBV5-1 and TRBJ1-5, the CDR3 gives the full variable domain: KAGVTQTPRYLIKTRGQQVTLSCSPISGHRSVSWYQQTPGQGLQFLFEYFSETQRNKGNFPGRFSGRQFSNSRSEMNVSTLELGDSALYLCASSTRDRGSQPQHFGDGTRLSIL.

The chain uses TRBV28 and TRBJ1-2, with 8 positions matching TRBD1. The length of the CDR3 is 14 residues. Germline CDR1 and CDR2: MDHEN and SYDVKM. J lost 7 bases, V lost 8 bases, and 12 bases had no gene match. The CDR3 DNA is TGTGCCAGCGGTGGTCGTGGACAGGGAGGTGGCTACACCTTC. It codes for CASGGRGQGGGYTF.

The chain employs TRBV5-1 and TRBJ2-1; D is possibly TRBD1 (6 bases). The CDR3 covers 16 residues. Looked up from germline, CDR1 is SGHRS and CDR2 is YFSETQ. The V and J ends lost 4 bases and 5 bases respectively, with 19 bases between them. In DNA form, the CDR3 reads TGCGCCAGCAGCCGCCGGACAGCCGGGACCGACAATGAGCAGTTCTTC. Amino acid sequence: CASSRRTAGTDNEQFF. The entire variable domain, with the rest obtained from reference TRBV5-1 and TRBJ2-1, is as follows: KAGVTQTPRYLIKTRGQQVTLSCSPISGHRSVSWYQQTPGQGLQFLFEYFSETQRNKGNFPGRFSGRQFSNSRSEMNVSTLELGDSALYLCASSRRTAGTDNEQFFGPGTRLTVL.

As DNA, the CDR3 is TGTGCCTGGAGTGAGTTAACCCTAAAGTACTTC. Its protein product is CAWSELTLKYF. The chain recombines TRBV30 with TRBJ2-7, with D unresolved. Germline V gives CDR1 GTSNPN, CDR2 SVGIG (reference sequence). The CDR3 extends over 11 amino acids. The V and J ends lost 1 base and 11 bases respectively, with 12 bases between them.